This T cell receptor beta chain was captured by sequencing in a study of early T cells in non-severe SARS-CoV-2 infection. Study summary: Alpha and beta chains were unpaired, from unsorted whole-blood bulk RNA. Findings and caveats of the study: CD4 and private specificities were missed by VDJdb matching, which favored anti-spike CD8 responses.

Separate cDNA molecules each had unique molecular identifiers attached to them. Using its own MiXCR run on the 5' RACE reads, TCRdb lists one record per CDR3 protein. This sample has about 80,000 distinct CDR3 sequences, with about 12% found just once. The germline CDR1 and CDR2 sequences are SQVTM and ANQGSEA. The CDR3 consists of 13 residues. J lost 7 bases, V lost 6 bases, and 7 bases had no gene match. This clonotype appeared many times. What it binds is not known. The sequenced sample consisted of whole blood. This receptor was taken from an adult who was a healthcare worker with PCR-confirmed SARS-CoV-2 infection or an uninfected control (not recorded which). The chain has TRBV29-1 and TRBJ2-5; 11 nucleotides agree with TRBD2. The CDR3 region is CSVTSGNQGTQYF. In DNA form, the CDR3 reads TGCAGCGTGACTAGCGGGAATCAGGGGACCCAGTACTTC.